This T cell receptor (beta chain) came from a study of cytomegalovirus exposure and HLA in healthy donors. Researchers ran the PCR with 60 Vbeta and 13 Jbeta primers. Some clones are missing from TCRdb's copy, which holds only in-frame ones; the method was immunoSEQ multiplex PCR. The table has some 170,000 clones, 70% to 90% seen once. This clonotype was obtained from a woman in her thirties in good health and CMV-seropositive. The specimen sequenced was PBMCs.

The chain's CDR3 is CASSLAYRGQPQHF. The CDR3 nucleotides are TGTGCCAGCAGCTTAGCGTATAGGGGTCAGCCCCAGCATTTT. V is TRBV7-2 and J is TRBJ1-5; a possible D gene is TRBD1 (5 bases). V lost 0 bases to trimming and J lost 6 bases, with 9 bases between them. CDR1 and CDR2 (germline): SGHTA, FQGNSA. This CDR3 is 14 amino acids long. Looking up the rest from reference TRBV7-2 and TRBJ1-5 gives the full variable domain: GAGVSQSPSNKVTEKGKDVELRCDPISGHTALYWYRQSLGQGLEFLIYFQGNSAPDKSGLPSDRFSAERTGGSVSTLTIQRTQQEDSAVYLCASSLAYRGQPQHFGDGTRLSIL.